These 16 T cell receptor beta chains share one sample of origin, sequenced in a study of blood T cells in healthy people across ages. With a J-beta primer mix and a sample-barcoded 5' primer, a second PCR ran roughly 6 to 11 cycles. TCRdb reprocessed the 5' RACE reads with MiXCR, giving one entry per CDR3 protein. The sample has around 1,500,000 distinct CDR3 sequences, 42% seen once; the top ten hold under 8%. Sequencing was performed on blood. Every receptor here comes from a young woman in good health.

The chain joins TRBV6-5 to TRBJ2-1; 13 bases agree with TRBD2. This CDR3 comprises 15 residues. Germline V CDR1 and CDR2: MNHEY, SVGAGI. Germline trimming cut 5 bases from V and 7 bases from J; bases unmatched to any gene: 5. The CDR3 nucleotides are TGTGCCAGCAGTACTGGGACTAGCGGGACTAATGAGCAGTTCTTC. Translating gives CASSTGTSGTNEQFF.

This clonotype was observed a handful of times. The V and J genes are TRBV7-6 and TRBJ2-5; 8 bases are a match to TRBD2. Matching the DNA end better, TRBJ2-7 makes the J call doubtful. The V gene's germline CDR1 is SGHVS and CDR2 FNYEAQ. The CDR3 consists of 18 residues. This CDR3 reads CASSSISNERESTYEQYF. The CDR3 region has the DNA TGTGCCAGCAGTTCGATCTCGAACGAGCGGGAGAGCACCTACGAGCAGTACTTC.

This clonotype was detected only a few times. The rearrangement joins TRBV7-2 to TRBJ2-5; D might be TRBD1 (5 bases). The germline CDR1 and CDR2 sequences are SGHTA and FQGNSA. Trimming removed 1 base at V and 7 bases at J, with 7 bases between. The CDR3 consists of 12 residues. CDR3 residues: CASSLVRGTQYF. In DNA, the CDR3 is TGTGCCAGCAGCTTAGTTAGGGGGACCCAGTACTTC. Variable domain in full (rest from reference TRBV7-2 and TRBJ2-5): GAGVSQSPSNKVTEKGKDVELRCDPISGHTALYWYRQSLGQGLEFLIYFQGNSAPDKSGLPSDRFSAERTGGSVSTLTIQRTQQEDSAVYLCASSLVRGTQYFGPGTRLLVL.

This clonotype was observed a handful of times. The chain combines TRBV6-6 with TRBJ2-7; 9 bases are a match to TRBD2. The germline gives CDR1 MNHNY, CDR2 SVGAGI (reference sequence). After removal of 5 bases from V and 1 base from J, the junction contained 6 bases not matched to a gene. There are 15 residues in the CDR3. In nucleotides, the CDR3 is TGTGCCAGCAGTCCCGTTCTAGCGGGATCCTACGAGCAGTACTTC. Translating it yields CASSPVLAGSYEQYF.

This clonotype was seen only once. The rearrangement uses TRBV27 and TRBJ2-7; D may correspond to TRBD1 or TRBD2 (5 bases each). The germline gives CDR1 MNHEY, CDR2 SMNVEV (reference sequence). The CDR3 consists of 16 residues. V was shortened by 10 bases and J by 7 bases, with 29 bases between the two germline ends. CDR3 DNA: TGTGCCACCCGGGGCAACAGCTTAGGGTCCTACAATGAGCAGTACTTC. Residues: CATRGNSLGSYNEQYF.

This clonotype was observed a few times. The gene calls are TRBV6-5 and TRBJ1-2; TRBD1 matches at 9 bases. Germline V lookup: CDR1 MNHEY, CDR2 SVGAGI. This CDR3 has 14 residues. V dropped 5 bases and J dropped 6; count of bases not matched to a gene: 7. In DNA, the CDR3 is TGTGCCAGCAGTGTAGATGGGACAGGGAATGGCTACACCTTC. Residues: CASSVDGTGNGYTF.

This chain connects TRBV21-1 to TRBJ1-6; the DNA was not used to check the table's D call, TRBD1. TRBV21-1 represents a pseudogene. The CDR3 is 14 residues long. The CDR3 is CASSAPQSDSPLHF. The CDR3 nucleotides read TGTGCCAGCAGCGCCCCACAGTCGGATTCACCCCTCCACTTT.

Details on this clonotype: One base away lies a much larger clone, so this may be a sequencing read error. The V call is TRBV28, the J call TRBJ1-2, with D possibly being TRBD1 (6 bases). CDR1 and CDR2 (germline): MDHEN, SYDVKM. Trimming took off 5 bases at V and 1 base at J, with 14 bases between the two ends. This CDR3 comprises 15 residues. In DNA, the CDR3 is TGTGCCAGCAGTAAACAGGGATCCCATAACTATGGCTACACCTTC. Its protein is CASSKQGSHNYGYTF.

The chain combines TRBV4-2 with TRBJ2-3; D may correspond to TRBD1 or TRBD2 (10 bases each). CDR1 and CDR2 from the germline V gene are LGHNA and YNFKEQ. Trimming pared 4 bases from V and 1 base from J, leaving 33 bases between. This CDR3 is 22 amino acids long. The chain's CDR3 is CASSPRGQGKLIGLAGTDTQYF. The CDR3 DNA follows: TGTGCCAGCAGCCCCCGGGGACAGGGGAAGCTCATCGGACTAGCGGGCACAGATACGCAGTATTTT.

At least ten counts were recorded for this clonotype. CDR3 residues: CASSLAAGGKTSTDTQYF. CDR3 nucleotide sequence: TGTGCCAGCAGCTTAGCCGCCGGGGGGAAAACTAGCACAGATACGCAGTATTTT. V and J are TRBV7-2 and TRBJ2-3; 7 bases are a match to TRBD2. Germline V CDR1 and CDR2: SGHTA, FQGNSA. This CDR3 contains 18 residues. The ends lost 0 bases at V and 0 bases at J; junction bases unmatched: 9.

The chain has TRBV28 and TRBJ2-7, with unresolved D. CDR1 MDHEN and CDR2 SYDVKM come from the germline V gene. The CDR3 covers 14 residues. V was clipped by 5 bases and J by 4 bases, with 15 bases between them. The DNA of the CDR3 is TGTGCCAGCAGTCTAGAAGGTCTCCTTTACGAGCAGTACTTC. Translation: CASSLEGLLYEQYF.

The chain recombines TRBV18 with TRBJ2-5, with D uncertain. Germline V CDR1 and CDR2: KGHSH, LQKENI. Trimming pared 3 bases from V and 2 bases from J, leaving 10 bases between. This CDR3 contains 14 residues. The CDR3 spells CASSPAAIQETQYF. CDR3 bases: TGTGCCAGCTCACCGGCTGCGATACAAGAGACCCAGTACTTC.

There are many counts of this clonotype. The rearrangement joins TRBV10-3 to TRBJ2-7; possibly TRBD1 for D (5 bases). The V and J ends lost 6 bases and 2 bases respectively, with 14 bases between them. CDR1 is ENHRY and CDR2 is SYGVKD in the germline V gene. The CDR3 consists of 14 residues. The CDR3 is CAIRNAEQAYEQYF. The CDR3 DNA reads TGTGCCATCAGAAATGCAGAACAGGCCTACGAGCAGTACTTC.

The gene calls are TRBV29-1 and TRBJ1-1; TRBD1 is a possible D gene (5 bases). V lost 7 bases, J lost 0 bases, and 9 bases lay in between. The CDR3 length is 12 residues. Germline V gives CDR1 SQVTM, CDR2 ANQGSEA. The CDR3 protein is CSAGEMNTEAFF. In nucleotides, the CDR3 is TGCAGCGCGGGGGAGATGAACACTGAAGCTTTCTTT.

This clonotype appeared a few times. The V and J genes are TRBV12-3 or TRBV12-4 and TRBJ1-2; no clear D gene. Trimming pared 5 bases from V and 8 bases from J, leaving 18 bases between. This CDR3 spans 14 amino acids. The CDR3 region is CASSNPDQNRGYTF. For the CDR3, the DNA is TGTGCCAGCAGTAACCCCGACCAGAACCGGGGCTACACCTTC.

The chain combines TRBV7-2 with TRBJ2-1, with D maybe TRBD2 (6 bases). Looked up from germline, CDR1 is SGHTA and CDR2 is FQGNSA. CDR3 length: 15 residues. Trimming shortened V by 5 bases and J by 8 bases, and 19 bases separated the two germline ends. The CDR3 DNA reads as TGTGCCAGCAGCACGTCGGGAGAGAAGAGGTATGAGCAGTTCTTC. Amino acid sequence: CASSTSGEKRYEQFF.